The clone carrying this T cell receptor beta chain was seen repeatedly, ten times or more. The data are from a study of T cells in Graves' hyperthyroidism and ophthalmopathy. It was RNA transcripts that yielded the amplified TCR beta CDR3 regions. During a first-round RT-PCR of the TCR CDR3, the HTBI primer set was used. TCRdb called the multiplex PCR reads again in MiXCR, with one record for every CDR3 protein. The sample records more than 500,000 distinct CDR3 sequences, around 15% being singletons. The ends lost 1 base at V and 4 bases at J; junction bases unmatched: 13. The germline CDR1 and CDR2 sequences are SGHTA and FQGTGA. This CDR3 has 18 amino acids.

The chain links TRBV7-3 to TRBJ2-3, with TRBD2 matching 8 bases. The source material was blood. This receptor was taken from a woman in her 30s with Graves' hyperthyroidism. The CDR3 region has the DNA TGTGCCAGCAGCTTAATCCCAATAGCGGGGCCCAGAGCAGATACGCAGTATTTT. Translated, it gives CASSLIPIAGPRADTQYF.